Below, 26 T cell receptor beta chains from the same sample are listed, as sequenced in a study of identifying expanded T cells in peripheral blood. Using immunoSEQ multiplex PCR, the repertoire was profiled, and TCRdb retains in-frame clones only, with some absent. The sample shows roughly 100,000 clones, approximately 88% of them seen only once. Material: blood. All receptors come from a person between 18 and 69 years old in good health.

The chain couples TRBV15 to TRBJ1-2; 11 bases agree with TRBD1. V was clipped by 3 bases and J by 8 bases; unmatched bases: 8. The CDR3 runs to 15 residues. Per germline, CDR1 LNHNV and CDR2 YYDKDF (reference sequence). The CDR3 DNA reads as TGTGCCACCAGCAGCACATGGACAGGGGGCTCAGGCTACACCTTC. It codes for CATSSTWTGGSGYTF.

The chain combines TRBV28 with TRBJ2-1, with 9 bases that match TRBD2. This CDR3 contains 17 residues. Germline lookup yields CDR1 MDHEN and CDR2 SYDVKM. The junction had 12 bases not matched to a gene; V was cut back by 4 bases and J by 5 bases. CDR3 in DNA: TGTGCCAGCAGTTCCACGGCCCGCGGGGGGGGGAACAATGAGCAGTTCTTC. Its protein product is CASSSTARGGGNNEQFF.

This clone was found a few times. CDR3 in amino acids: CASSYKESDEQYF. DNA for the CDR3: TGTGCCAGCAGTTACAAGGAATCCGACGAGCAGTACTTC. V is TRBV6-6 and J is TRBJ2-7, with D unclear. Trimming took off 2 bases at V and 5 bases at J, with 10 bases between the two ends. The CDR3 extends over 13 amino acids. Germline V gene lookup returns CDR1 MNHNY and CDR2 SVGAGI (reference sequence).

The genes are TRBV6-1 and TRBJ1-1; 7 bases match TRBD1. This CDR3 is built from 15 residues. Germline V gene sequence: CDR1 MNHNS, CDR2 SASEGT. The ends lost 4 bases at V and 2 bases at J; junction bases unmatched: 7. CDR3 sequence (DNA): TGTGCCAGCAGTGGGTGGTTAGGGGGCAACACTGAAGCTTTCTTT. This encodes CASSGWLGGNTEAFF.

This chain joins TRBV4-2 and TRBJ2-1; no definite D call. CDR1 LGHNA and CDR2 YNFKEQ come from the germline V gene. V was trimmed by 3 bases and J by 7 bases, leaving 7 bases between them. The CDR3 contains 12 residues. Written as DNA, the CDR3 is TGTGCCAGCAGCCAGGCGTTTAATGAGCAGTTCTTC. Its protein is CASSQAFNEQFF.

The V and J genes are TRBV15 and TRBJ2-3, with D tentatively TRBD1 or TRBD2 (5 bases each). This CDR3 is built from 14 residues. Trimming took off 8 bases at V and 1 base at J, with 13 bases between the two ends. Germline V CDR1 and CDR2: LNHNV, YYDKDF (reference sequence). The CDR3 coding sequence is TGTGCCACCGGGGGTATGGGGGGCACAGATACGCAGTATTTT. It encodes CATGGMGGTDTQYF.

This sequence joins TRBV19 and TRBJ1-2; D ambiguous. From germline, CDR1 is LNHDA and CDR2 SQIVND (reference sequence). Deletions cut 6 bases from V and 5 bases from J, with 13 bases between. The CDR3 totals 13 residues. For the CDR3, the DNA is TGTGCCAGTAGAGAGGAACTACCTTATGGCTACACCTTC. Protein: CASREELPYGYTF.

The chain carries TRBV4-1 and TRBJ1-2; D not resolved. The CDR3 is 15 amino acids. Germline CDR1 reads MGHRA; CDR2 reads YSYEKL. The V end lost 4 bases, the J end lost 5 bases, and 17 bases lay between the germline ends. This CDR3 is CASSRESRPGYGYTF. As DNA, the CDR3 is TGCGCCAGCAGCCGGGAGAGTCGGCCGGGATATGGCTACACCTTC.

The chain carries TRBV4-3 and TRBJ2-5; TRBD2 might be the D (6 bases). Deletions cut 1 base from V and 5 bases from J, with 14 bases between. Germline CDR1 reads LGHNA; CDR2 reads YSLEER. This CDR3 region has 15 residues. CDR3 residues: CASSQGTTSGETQYF. The DNA of the CDR3 is TGCGCCAGCAGCCAAGGGACAACGAGCGGGGAGACCCAGTACTTC.

CDR3 coding DNA: TGTGCCAGCTCACCGAACGGGGGTCCCTACGAGCAGTACTTC. Amino acids: CASSPNGGPYEQYF. This rearrangement joins TRBV18 to TRBJ2-7; a weak D match, TRBD2 (6 bases). The V gene's germline CDR1 is KGHSH and CDR2 LQKENI. The V end lost 3 bases, the J end lost 2 bases, and 11 bases lay between the germline ends. The CDR3 length is 14 residues.

This clone was seen only once. The chain has TRBV6-5 and TRBJ1-5; possibly TRBD1 for D (6 bases). Between the trimmed V and J ends, which lost 6 bases and 4 bases, there was a span of 16 bases. The germline gives CDR1 MNHEY, CDR2 SVGAGI. This CDR3 spans 15 amino acids. The CDR3 here is CASSKLGQLNQPQHF. CDR3 nucleotides: TGTGCCAGCAGCAAACTTGGACAGCTAAATCAGCCCCAGCATTTT.

This chain uses TRBV11-2 with TRBJ2-3, with 8 nucleotides matching TRBD1. V shed 1 base and J 4 bases; nucleotides not matched to a gene: 7. This CDR3 region has 16 residues. The germline V gene encodes CDR1 SGHAT and CDR2 FQNNGV. The CDR3 sequence: CASSLADRVVSDTQYF. The CDR3 nucleotides read TGTGCCAGCAGCTTAGCGGACAGGGTGGTTTCAGATACGCAGTATTTT.

The chain has TRBV28 and TRBJ1-2, with D possibly TRBD1 on 6 matching bases. Per the germline V gene, CDR1 is MDHEN and CDR2 is SYDVKM. V was clipped by 5 bases and J by 6 bases, with 19 bases between them. The CDR3 sequence is 15 residues long. CDR3 region: CASSIHGGREDGYTF. DNA for the CDR3: TGTGCCAGCAGTATCCATGGGGGGCGGGAGGATGGCTACACCTTC.

As DNA, the CDR3 is TGCGCCAGCAGCTCAACCGGGACAGCCTATAACACCGGGGAGCTGTTTTTT. Amino acid sequence: CASSSTGTAYNTGELFF. The chain has TRBV5-1 and TRBJ2-2, with 7 bases lining up with TRBD1. The CDR3 is 17 residues long. The germline CDR1 and CDR2 sequences are SGHRS and YFSETQ. V trimming: 3 bases; J trimming: 2 bases; junction bases outside the gene matches: 10.

This chain links TRBV6-5 with TRBJ1-1, with TRBD1 matching over 7 bases. Germline V CDR1 and CDR2: MNHEY, SVGAGI. V dropped 6 bases and J dropped 14; count of bases not matched to a gene: 15. This CDR3 has 13 residues. The CDR3 is CASRYRQGQEAFF. In DNA form, the CDR3 reads TGTGCCAGCAGATACCGACAGGGACAAGAGGCCTTCTTT.

The rearrangement uses TRBV29-1 and TRBJ1-5; tentatively, D is TRBD1 (6 bases). Trimming left V 6 bases short and J 6 bases short, with 15 bases between. Germline V CDR1 and CDR2: SQVTM, ANQGSEA. The CDR3 consists of 13 residues. The CDR3 DNA is TGCAGCGTGCGTGACAGGCTGGGTCAGCCCCAGCATTTT. Its translation: CSVRDRLGQPQHF. Full variable domain (remainder filled in from reference TRBV29-1 and TRBJ1-5): SAVISQKPSRDICQRGTSLTIQCQVDSQVTMMFWYRQQPGQSLTLIATANQGSEATYESGFVIDKFPISRPNLTFSTLTVSNMSPEDSSIYLCSVRDRLGQPQHFGDGTRLSIL.

The V call is TRBV4-3, the J call TRBJ1-6; perhaps TRBD1 as D (6 bases). V was pared by 4 bases and J by 8 bases, with 9 bases between. Germline lookup yields CDR1 LGHNA and CDR2 YSLEER. The CDR3 covers 13 residues. CDR3 protein: CASSRRQDSPLHF. The CDR3 nucleotides are TGCGCCAGCAGCCGGAGACAGGATTCACCCCTCCACTTT.

This chain uses TRBV6-1 with TRBJ2-7, with a weak D call TRBD1 (6 bases). The CDR3 loop spans 15 amino acids. Germline assignment: CDR1 MNHNS and CDR2 SASEGT. V was cut by 6 bases and J by 7 bases, with 22 bases left in between. CDR3 DNA: TGTGCCAGCAGCGCAATAGGACAGATGATAAAGGAGCAGTACTTC. This gives the protein CASSAIGQMIKEQYF.

For the CDR3, the DNA is TGTGCCAGCACCACCTATAATTCACCCCTCCACTTT. Translated, it gives CASTTYNSPLHF. V is TRBV28 and J is TRBJ1-6; D not resolved. This CDR3 has 12 amino acids. Per germline, CDR1 MDHEN and CDR2 SYDVKM. V was shortened by 7 bases and J by 2 bases, with 3 bases between the two germline ends.

The chain links TRBV4-3 to TRBJ1-4, with 7 bases fitting TRBD1. Trimming took 4 bases from V and 6 from J; bases not matched to a gene: 5. Germline values: CDR1 LGHNA, CDR2 YSLEER. The CDR3 has 14 amino acids. CDR3: CASSPGGGDEKLFF. The CDR3 region has the DNA TGCGCCAGCAGCCCAGGGGGAGGGGATGAAAAACTGTTTTTT.

This clone was detected once. This chain connects TRBV5-4 to TRBJ1-1; TRBD1 is a possible D gene (5 bases). From germline, CDR1 is SGHNT and CDR2 YYREEE (reference sequence). The CDR3 contains 14 residues. V dropped 2 bases and J dropped 1 base, with 9 bases sitting between them. CDR3 region: CASSFWGRNTEAFF. The DNA of the CDR3 is TGTGCCAGCAGCTTCTGGGGCAGGAACACTGAAGCTTTCTTT.

The chain links TRBV7-6 to TRBJ2-2; unclear D gene. This CDR3 is built from 13 residues. The germline V and J ends were trimmed by 1 base and 7 bases, with 7 bases remaining between them. The germline CDR1 and CDR2 sequences are SGHVS and FNYEAQ. CDR3 sequence (DNA): TGTGCCAGCAGCTTAGAGTACAACGGGGAGCTGTTTTTT. Protein product: CASSLEYNGELFF. Full variable domain (rest looked up from reference TRBV7-6 and TRBJ2-2): GAGVSQSPRYKVTKRGQDVALRCDPISGHVSLYWYRQALGQGPEFLTYFNYEAQQDKSGLPNDRFSAERPEGSISTLTIQRTEQRDSAMYRCASSLEYNGELFFGEGSRLTVL.

The CDR3 spells CASSPYGDSNQPQHF. For the CDR3, the DNA is TGTGCCAGCAGCCCGTACGGAGATAGCAATCAGCCCCAGCATTTT. The V call is TRBV9, the J call TRBJ1-5; no definite D call. Germline values: CDR1 SGDLS, CDR2 YYNGEE. The CDR3 is made up of 15 amino acids. With 4 bases removed from V and 0 bases from J, the gap between germline ends came to 11 bases.

This chain links TRBV4-3 with TRBJ1-1, with D unresolved. This CDR3 contains 13 residues. V was shortened by 3 bases and J by 7 bases, with 12 bases between the two germline ends. CDR1 and CDR2 (germline): LGHNA, YSLEER. The CDR3 reads CASSQGVASEAFF. The CDR3 DNA sequence: TGCGCCAGCAGCCAGGGCGTCGCAAGTGAAGCTTTCTTT.

In the case of this clone: At one of its ends the junction is not consistent with the germline gene, which may arise from a read error. This chain links TRBV5-6 with TRBJ1-1, with D maybe TRBD1 (5 bases). CDR1 and CDR2 (germline): SGHDT, YYEEEE. The CDR3 loop spans 12 amino acids. CDR3 coding DNA: TGTGCCAGCACCTTGGGGGGTGGTGAAGCTTTCTTT. Amino acid sequence: CASTLGGGEAFF.

This chain connects TRBV29-1 to TRBJ2-7, with D uncertain. From germline, CDR1 is SQVTM and CDR2 ANQGSEA. The V end was cut by 6 bases, the J end by 2 bases, with 17 bases between. The CDR3 totals 14 residues. Here the CDR3 reads CSVTTPVHAYEQYF. CDR3 nucleotides: TGCAGCGTCACAACACCCGTCCATGCCTACGAGCAGTACTTC.